This TCR beta chain is drawn from a study of cytomegalovirus exposure and HLA in healthy donors. With 7 bases clipped from V and 7 bases from J, the junction kept 14 bases outside the gene matches. Germline values: CDR1 SNHLY, CDR2 FYNNEI. This CDR3 comprises 15 residues. PCR was performed using 60 Vbeta and 13 Jbeta primers. The data were produced by immunoSEQ multiplex PCR, yet TCRdb's version contains in-frame clones alone and is incomplete. The sample holds approximately 100,000 clones, about 83% seen once. The sample was PBMCs. V gene TRBV2 combines with J gene TRBJ2-5; 8 nucleotides align to TRBD1. The source of this sequence is a female donor in good health and CMV-seronegative. CDR3: CASTRQGQSTLTQYF. The CDR3 nucleotides read TGTGCCAGCACCAGACAGGGGCAGTCTACATTGACCCAGTACTTC. The entire variable domain, with the rest obtained from reference TRBV2 and TRBJ2-5, is as follows: EPEVTQTPSHQVTQMGQEVILRCVPISNHLYFYWYRQILGQKVEFLVSFYNNEISEKSEIFDDQFSVERPDGSNFTLKIRSTKLEDSAMYFCASTRQGQSTLTQYFGPGTRLLVL.